Presented here are 32 T cell receptor beta chains from one specimen sequenced in a study. The sorted Tregs were CD4+CD25+CD127-/low cells. TCRdb fed the 5' RACE reads into MiXCR, producing one record per CDR3 protein. The sample carries 35,000 to 50,000 distinct CDR3 sequences, roughly a fifth recorded once. Specimen: Tregs sorted from blood. All receptors derive from a female donor with breast cancer.

This chain joins TRBV5-1 and TRBJ2-6; no firm D call. V shed 0 bases and J shed 2 bases, with 6 bases lying between them. Germline lookup yields CDR1 SGHRS and CDR2 YFSETQ. This CDR3 has 15 residues. CDR3 in amino acids: CASSLGGPGANVLTF. The CDR3 coding sequence is TGCGCCAGCAGCTTGGGAGGCCCTGGGGCCAACGTCCTGACTTTC.

The chain uses TRBV6-5 and TRBJ2-1; 11 bases align to TRBD2. The germline V gene encodes CDR1 MNHEY and CDR2 SVGAGI. The CDR3 contains 13 residues. The J segment lost 7 bases and the V segment lost 6 bases, leaving 2 bases of the junction unmatched. As DNA, the CDR3 is TGTGCCAGCAGACGACTAGCGGGAAATGAGCAGTTCTTC. Translating it yields CASRRLAGNEQFF.

This clonotype was found a few times. The chain couples TRBV2 to TRBJ2-1, with 14 bases aligning to TRBD2. Germline V gives CDR1 SNHLY, CDR2 FYNNEI. The CDR3 length is 17 residues. V was clipped by 4 bases and J by 1 base; unmatched bases: 3. DNA for the CDR3: TGTGCCAGCAGTGCCCGGACTAGCGGGAGGTCCTACAATGAGCAGTTCTTC. It encodes CASSARTSGRSYNEQFF.

This clonotype showed up just a few times. This chain uses TRBV3-1 with TRBJ2-7, with 10 bases lining up with TRBD2. The CDR3 loop spans 14 amino acids. CDR1 and CDR2 from the germline V gene are LGHDT and YNNKEL (reference sequence). Unmatched junction bases numbered 8, after V lost 5 bases and J lost 7 bases. CDR3 loop: CASSGTSASLEQYF. The CDR3 DNA reads TGTGCCAGCAGCGGGACTAGCGCCTCCCTGGAGCAGTACTTC.

V usage is TRBV5-1 and J usage is TRBJ2-1, with TRBD2 matching 9 bases. V lost 0 bases and J lost 2; bases outside the gene matches: 6. CDR3 size: 17 residues. CDR1 and CDR2 (germline): SGHRS, YFSETQ. This chain's CDR3 is CASSLVSSGTTYNEQFF. CDR3 DNA: TGCGCCAGCAGCTTGGTTTCTAGCGGGACAACCTACAATGAGCAGTTCTTC.

The J gene is TRBJ1-2, the V gene TRBV7-9, with D possibly TRBD1 on 5 matching bases. V was shortened by 2 bases and J by 2 bases, with 24 bases between the two germline ends. CDR3 length: 19 residues. CDR1 and CDR2 from the germline V gene are SEHNR and FQNEAQ (reference sequence). For the CDR3, the DNA is TGTGCCAGCAGCTTATTAAGTTACGGGGCAGAGTCTGCGAACTATGGCTACACCTTC. Its translation: CASSLLSYGAESANYGYTF.

This clonotype rates as medium-sized. The rearrangement uses TRBV6-5 and TRBJ2-7, with no clear D. Looked up from germline, CDR1 is MNHEY and CDR2 is SVGAGI. V was trimmed by 4 bases and J by 0 bases, leaving 10 bases between them. The length of the CDR3 is 14 residues. The CDR3 reads CASSSGPRSYEQYF. The CDR3 DNA reads as TGTGCCAGCAGTTCCGGGCCCCGCTCCTACGAGCAGTACTTC.

Points on this clonotype: A much larger clone differs by one base, so this may be a read error. The chain links TRBV28 to TRBJ2-3; possibly TRBD2 for D (6 bases). CDR1 and CDR2 (germline): MDHEN, SYDVKM. The CDR3 extends over 16 amino acids. The CDR3 nucleotides are TGTGCCAGCAGTTTGACGTTGGCGGGAAACACAGGTACGCAGTATTTT. This codes for CASSLTLAGNTGTQYF. The complete variable domain, with remaining parts taken from reference TRBV28 and TRBJ2-3, reads DVKVTQSSRYLVKRTGEKVFLECVQDMDHENMFWYRQDPGLGLRLIYFSYDVKMKEKGDIPEGYSVSREKKERFSLILESASTNQTSMYLCASSLTLAGNTGTQYFGPGTRLTVL.

In its sample, this clonotype was seen many times. The CDR3 loop is CMLDRATSYEQYF. The DNA for the CDR3 is TGCATGCTTGACAGGGCCACCTCCTACGAGCAGTACTTC. This chain joins TRBV20-1 and TRBJ2-7, with 7 positions matching TRBD1. Germline CDR1 reads DFQATT; CDR2 reads SNEGSKA (reference sequence). The CDR3 is made up of 13 amino acids.

Many counts were recorded for this clonotype. The chain combines TRBV5-1 with TRBJ2-1; 9 bases agree with TRBD1. Germline CDR1 and CDR2: SGHRS and YFSETQ. The CDR3 spans 15 residues. V shed 4 bases, J shed 2 bases, and the junction held 4 bases outside the gene matches. The DNA of the CDR3 is TGCGCCAGCAGCCAAGGACAGGGGCCCTACAATGAGCAGTTCTTC. This sequence encodes CASSQGQGPYNEQFF.

V is TRBV9 and J is TRBJ2-1; the D gene is possibly TRBD1 (6 bases). The V end lost 0 bases, the J end lost 7 bases, and 14 bases lay between the germline ends. The CDR3 covers 15 residues. Per the germline V gene, CDR1 is SGDLS and CDR2 is YYNGEE. CDR3 protein: CASSVALTGQNEQFF. CDR3 sequence (DNA): TGTGCCAGCAGCGTAGCTCTAACAGGGCAGAATGAGCAGTTCTTC.

The genes are TRBV9 and TRBJ1-3; D unclear. This CDR3 spans 14 amino acids. Trimming shortened V by 0 bases and J by 0 bases, and 4 bases separated the two germline ends. Germline assignment: CDR1 SGDLS and CDR2 YYNGEE. CDR3 DNA: TGTGCCAGCAGCGTAGCCACCTCTGGAAACACCATATATTTT. This encodes CASSVATSGNTIYF.

The CDR3 DNA reads TGTGCCAGCAGCCAAGATCGCGGGGTTGTCAACGAGCAGTACTTC. It translates to CASSQDRGVVNEQYF. The rearrangement links TRBV14 to TRBJ2-7; TRBD2 might be the D (6 bases). V was pared by 0 bases and J by 5 bases, with 14 bases between. Germline lookup yields CDR1 SGHDN and CDR2 FVKESK. CDR3 length: 15 residues.

The rearrangement joins TRBV4-1 to TRBJ1-1, with D possibly being TRBD1 (6 bases). Germline CDR1 and CDR2: MGHRA and YSYEKL. This CDR3 is 13 amino acids long. V lost 1 base and J lost 6, with 9 bases in between. CDR3 in amino acids: CASSQVAGAEAFF. CDR3 nucleotides: TGCGCCAGCAGCCAAGTGGCAGGGGCTGAAGCTTTCTTT.

The chain is built from TRBV7-9 and TRBJ2-1, with TRBD2 as a possible D gene (6 bases). Trimming took off 6 bases at V and 8 bases at J, with 8 bases between the two ends. This CDR3 has 11 residues. Per the germline V gene, CDR1 is SEHNR and CDR2 is FQNEAQ (reference sequence). This chain's CDR3 is CASSGTYEQFF. The CDR3 DNA sequence: TGTGCCAGCAGTGGGACTTATGAGCAGTTCTTC.

A few counts support this clonotype. This rearrangement joins TRBV20-1 to TRBJ2-7, with D uncertain. CDR1 and CDR2 from the germline V gene are DFQATT and SNEGSKA (reference sequence). This CDR3 region has 13 residues. Trimming cost V 6 bases and J 2 bases, with 14 bases left between them. The CDR3 DNA sequence: TGCAGTGCCGACTCCAAGATTACCTACGAGCAGTACTTC. Protein sequence: CSADSKITYEQYF.

In its sample, this clonotype was seen once. Just one base apart from a much larger clone, this may be a read error. This chain uses TRBV20-1 with TRBJ1-1, with D perhaps TRBD1 (5 bases). V lost 5 bases, J lost 11 bases, and 21 bases lay in between. This CDR3 is built from 13 residues. The germline V gene encodes CDR1 DFQATT and CDR2 SNEGSKA (reference sequence). CDR3 in DNA: TGCAGTGCTCTCTGGGGACGAAAGGTGGTGGCTTTCTTT. Protein sequence: CSALWGRKVVAFF.

This clonotype was observed at least ten times. The chain's CDR3 is CASSGTSRQETQYF. The CDR3 region has the DNA TGTGCCAGCAGCGGAACTAGCCGCCAAGAGACCCAGTACTTC. The chain links TRBV9 to TRBJ2-5, with D perhaps TRBD2 (6 bases). CDR3 length: 14 amino acids. V was shortened by 3 bases and J by 1 base, with 10 bases between the two germline ends. Germline loops: CDR1 SGDLS, CDR2 YYNGEE.

This clonotype came up a few times. The chain uses TRBV7-3 and TRBJ2-3; 7 positions match TRBD2. This CDR3 comprises 15 residues. Losses at the gene ends were 3 bases for V and 4 bases for J; bases not matched to a gene: 7. CDR1 and CDR2 from the germline V gene are SGHTA and FQGTGA. The CDR3 sequence is CASSFTPSGADTQYF. Written as DNA, the CDR3 is TGTGCCAGCAGCTTTACGCCAAGCGGGGCAGATACGCAGTATTTT.

This clonotype was seen a handful of times. J is TRBJ2-1 and V is TRBV24-1; D is uncertain. CDR3 length: 15 amino acids. Germline assignment: CDR1 KGHDR and CDR2 SFDVKD. Trimming left V 4 bases short and J 0 bases short, with 9 bases between. Here the CDR3 DNA reads TGTGCCACCAGTGAACCCGCCAGCTCCTACAATGAGCAGTTCTTC. This translates into CATSEPASSYNEQFF.

V gene TRBV13 combines with J gene TRBJ2-7; 7 bases are a match to TRBD2. The CDR3 is made up of 14 amino acids. V shed 5 bases, J shed 6 bases, and the junction held 10 bases outside the gene matches. Looked up from germline, CDR1 is PRHDT and CDR2 is FYEKMQ (reference sequence). The CDR3 region is CASSTELASAEQYF. CDR3 nucleotide sequence: TGTGCCAGCAGCACCGAACTAGCGTCAGCCGAGCAGTACTTC.

There are many counts of this clonotype. V is TRBV15 and J is TRBJ2-5, with TRBD2 matching over 8 bases. V lost 3 bases, J lost 1 base, and 1 base stayed unmatched. The CDR3 has 14 amino acids. Germline V gene lookup returns CDR1 LNHNV and CDR2 YYDKDF (reference sequence). CDR3 region: CATSRREVQETQYF. The CDR3 coding sequence is TGTGCCACCAGCAGGCGGGAGGTCCAAGAGACCCAGTACTTC.

This clonotype is medium-sized (0.01 to 0.1%) in the sample. The chain carries TRBV6-1 and TRBJ2-5; D not certain. The CDR3 sequence is 13 residues long. The germline V gene encodes CDR1 MNHNS and CDR2 SASEGT. The germline V and J ends were trimmed by 2 bases and 6 bases, with 10 bases remaining between them. CDR3 region: CASSEFAYQTQYF. Here the CDR3 DNA reads TGTGCCAGCAGTGAATTTGCCTACCAGACCCAGTACTTC.

The V call is TRBV27, the J call TRBJ2-3, with D tentatively TRBD2 (5 bases). V shed 2 bases and J shed 2 bases, with 8 bases lying between them. Germline loops: CDR1 MNHEY, CDR2 SMNVEV (reference sequence). This CDR3 comprises 14 residues. In DNA, the CDR3 is TGTGCCAGCAGTTTAGGGGAGTACACAGATACGCAGTATTTT. Amino acids: CASSLGEYTDTQYF.

V gene TRBV27 combines with J gene TRBJ2-1, with unresolved D. The germline V and J ends were trimmed by 2 bases and 6 bases, with 8 bases remaining between them. There are 13 residues in the CDR3. Per the germline V gene, CDR1 is MNHEY and CDR2 is SMNVEV (reference sequence). The CDR3 DNA follows: TGTGCCAGCAGTTTAGCAAGCACCAATGAGCAGTTCTTC. This gives the protein CASSLASTNEQFF.

This clonotype was found once. The chain uses TRBV7-9 and TRBJ1-2, with D perhaps TRBD1 (6 bases). Deletions cut 5 bases from V and 3 bases from J, with 22 bases between. The CDR3 consists of 17 residues. Germline V gene lookup returns CDR1 SEHNR and CDR2 FQNEAQ (reference sequence). The CDR3 DNA reads as TGTGCCAGCAGCCCAACCACCACTCCGGGGGCATACTATGGCTACACCTTC. Protein product: CASSPTTTPGAYYGYTF.

Comments on this clonotype: This may be a read error: a much more frequent sequence differs by one nucleotide. The chain combines TRBV20-1 with TRBJ2-1; D is tentatively TRBD1 or TRBD2 (5 bases each). The CDR3 loop spans 11 amino acids. Germline V CDR1 and CDR2: DFQATT, SNEGSKA (reference sequence). Trimming pared 6 bases from V and 9 bases from J, leaving 12 bases between. For the CDR3, the DNA is TGCAGTGCCACGGGGCGCAGTGAGCAGTTCTTC. Its protein is CSATGRSEQFF.

This clonotype was counted many times. J is TRBJ2-1 and V is TRBV7-2, with D perhaps TRBD2 (6 bases). V was pared by 6 bases and J by 6 bases, with 21 bases between. The CDR3 length is 16 residues. The germline V gene has CDR1 SGHTA and CDR2 FQGNSA. CDR3 loop: CASSSLWWAGPNEQFF. The CDR3 region has the DNA TGTGCCAGCAGTTCCCTTTGGTGGGCGGGACCCAATGAGCAGTTCTTC.

As to this clonotype: It may be a read error: a sequence one base away is much more abundant. The J gene is TRBJ2-7, the V gene TRBV5-5; 10 bases map to TRBD1. This CDR3 is built from 15 residues. V lost 6 bases, J lost 2 bases, and 8 bases stayed unmatched. CDR1 is SGHKS, CDR2 YYEKEE, per germline (reference sequence). The CDR3 DNA reads TGTGCCAGCAACCAGTCCGGGACAGGGGCCTACGAGCAGTACTTC. Its translation is CASNQSGTGAYEQYF. Together with reference TRBV5-5 and TRBJ2-7, the CDR3 gives the full variable domain: DAGVTQSPTHLIKTRGQQVTLRCSPISGHKSVSWYQQVLGQGPQFIFQYYEKEERGRGNFPDRFSARQFPNYSSELNVNALLLGDSALYLCASNQSGTGAYEQYFGPGTRLTVT.

The genes are TRBV30 and TRBJ2-1, with unresolved D. CDR3 length equals 14 residues. Looked up from germline, CDR1 is GTSNPN and CDR2 is SVGIG (reference sequence). V lost 4 bases and J 6 bases, leaving 16 bases between the germline ends. The CDR3 nucleotides read TGTGCCTGGACTTCAGGATTCCAATCCAATGAGCAGTTCTTC. Translated, it gives CAWTSGFQSNEQFF.

This clonotype was seen only a few times. J is TRBJ2-3 and V is TRBV12-3 or TRBV12-4; D call uncertain. Trimming removed 1 base at V and 4 bases at J, with 3 bases between. This CDR3 has 12 residues. CDR3 amino acids: CASSLVADTQYF. CDR3 sequence (DNA): TGTGCCAGCAGTTTAGTAGCAGATACGCAGTATTTT.

This clonotype came up a few times. The V and J genes are TRBV5-6 and TRBJ2-2; 8 bases match TRBD1. Per germline, CDR1 SGHDT and CDR2 YYEEEE. The CDR3 length is 16 residues. With V trimmed by 3 bases and J by 3 bases, 7 bases remained unmatched. The CDR3 loop is CASSSRGQLDTGELFF. The CDR3 bases are TGTGCCAGCAGCTCCAGGGGGCAGCTTGACACCGGGGAGCTGTTTTTT. The complete variable domain, with remaining parts taken from reference TRBV5-6 and TRBJ2-2, reads DAGVTQSPTHLIKTRGQQVTLRCSPKSGHDTVSWYQQALGQGPQFIFQYYEEEERQRGNFPDRFSGHQFPNYSSELNVNALLLGDSALYLCASSSRGQLDTGELFFGEGSRLTVL.